This T cell receptor (beta chain) was profiled in a study of ipilimumab plus nivolumab after autologous stem cell transplantation. Study overall: Both relapsed and primary refractory DLBCL were included.

The method was immunoSEQ multiplex PCR; TCRdb's version includes in-frame clones alone and lacks a portion of them. The sample holds some 87,000 clones; 75% to 85% are singletons and the top ten take roughly 2%. The junction had 10 bases not matched to a gene; V was cut back by 4 bases and J by 4 bases. This CDR3 spans 17 amino acids. In germline, CDR1 is SGHAT, CDR2 FQNNGV. Starting 14 to 28 days after autologous transplant, ipilimumab 1 mg/kg was given. The clonotype was recovered from a male donor with diffuse large B-cell lymphoma. The sample in question was PBMCs, obtained in a trial of ipilimumab plus nivolumab as post-transplant consolidation. The V call is TRBV11-2, the J call TRBJ2-3, with 11 bases fitting TRBD1. In nucleotides, the CDR3 is TGTGCCAGCAGCTCCATTCCGGGACAGGGGGTCCCAGATACGCAGTATTTT. Protein product: CASSSIPGQGVPDTQYF.